This TCR beta chain derives from a study of cytomegalovirus exposure and HLA in healthy donors. General study findings and limits: Donor immune exposure was known only as CMV serostatus. A missense DCLRE1C variant was associated with V- and J-gene trimming of TCR beta chains in a later analysis, and an independent cohort replicated the association. In a later analysis, donors in an Asian-associated ancestry cluster reportedly had fewer N-insertions in productive TCRs than the cohort mean.

Comment on this clone: As yet, its antigen is unknown.

J was trimmed by 6 bases and V by 5 bases; bases with no gene match: 7. The CDR3 runs to 14 residues. Germline V gives CDR1 MNHEY, CDR2 SVGAGI. Vbeta (60) and Jbeta (13) primers were used in the PCR. Profiling relied on immunoSEQ multiplex PCR, and the TCRdb table lists in-frame clones only, not all of them. The table records around 130,000 clones, 50% to 75% of them present only once. This sequence was found in a woman aged 40 to 50 in good health and CMV-seropositive. The rearrangement links TRBV6-5 to TRBJ2-3; the match to TRBD2 covers 8 bases. The sample was PBMCs. The CDR3 loop reads CASSAGGRWDTQYF. In nucleotides, the CDR3 is TGTGCCAGCAGTGCGGGGGGCCGGTGGGATACGCAGTATTTT.